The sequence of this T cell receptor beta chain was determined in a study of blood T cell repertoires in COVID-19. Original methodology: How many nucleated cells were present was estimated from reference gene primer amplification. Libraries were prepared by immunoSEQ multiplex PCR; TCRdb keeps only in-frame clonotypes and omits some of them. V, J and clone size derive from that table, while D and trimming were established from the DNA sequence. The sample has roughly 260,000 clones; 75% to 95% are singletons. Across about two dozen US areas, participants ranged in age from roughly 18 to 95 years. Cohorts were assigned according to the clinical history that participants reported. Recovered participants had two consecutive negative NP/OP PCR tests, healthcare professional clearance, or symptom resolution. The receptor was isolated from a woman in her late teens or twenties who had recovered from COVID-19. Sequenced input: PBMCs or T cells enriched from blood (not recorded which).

The DNA of the CDR3 is TGTGCCATCAGTGCTGGCGGCAATAGCAATCAGCCCCAGCATTTT. Its translation: CAISAGGNSNQPQHF. This chain links TRBV10-3 with TRBJ1-5; D gene uncertain. This CDR3 has 15 amino acids. Trimming took off 4 bases at V and 0 bases at J, with 10 bases between the two ends. Germline V gives CDR1 ENHRY, CDR2 SYGVKD.